The 2 T cell receptor beta chains below were found in one sample sequenced in a study of early T cells in non-severe SARS-CoV-2 infection. TCRdb re-analysed the 5' RACE reads in MiXCR, keeping a single row per CDR3 protein. Altogether some 89,000 distinct CDR3 sequences are present, roughly 9.6% being singletons, with the ten largest covering about 4.5%. The material sequenced was whole blood, taken at baseline. These TCRs come from an adult who was a healthcare worker with PCR-confirmed SARS-CoV-2 infection or an uninfected control (not recorded which).

This clonotype was detected only a few times. The genes are TRBV24-1 and TRBJ1-2, with D possibly TRBD1 on 6 matching bases. Trimming pared 10 bases from V and 0 bases from J, leaving 23 bases between. Germline CDR1 KGHDR, CDR2 SFDVKD. This CDR3 is built from 17 residues. The CDR3 loop is CATRGHTSDGANYGYTF. The CDR3, as DNA: TGTGCCACAAGGGGACACACCTCCGATGGAGCTAACTATGGCTACACCTTC.

At least ten counts were recorded for this clonotype. V and J are TRBV3-1 and TRBJ2-2; D tentatively fits TRBD1 or TRBD2 (6 bases each). Germline V CDR1 and CDR2: LGHDT, YNNKEL (reference sequence). Trimming removed 0 bases from V and 6 bases from J, with 11 bases in between. The CDR3 is 15 residues long. In DNA form, the CDR3 reads TGTGCCAGCAGCCAAGACCGGGGGCTTCCCGGGGAGCTGTTTTTT. Its translation is CASSQDRGLPGELFF.